A selection of T cell receptor beta chains follows, all from one sample in a study of radiotherapy plus CTLA-4 blockade in lung cancer. TCRdb's table, derived via immunoSEQ multiplex PCR, lists solely in-frame clones and lacks some. The profile shows tens of thousands of clones, about nine tenths of them singletons. Sequences were derived from peripheral blood, sampled from a patient treated with radiotherapy plus ipilimumab. These TCRs come from a human donor with non-small cell lung cancer that progressed on radiotherapy plus ipilimumab. Both conserved end residues are trimmed from each CDR3. Fields, in order: J gene, V gene, CDR3 protein.

TRBJ2-1,TRBV27,ASSLGLAGYNEQF
TRBJ1-1,TRBV19,ASSTGLLNTEAF
TRBJ2-2,TRBV5-1,ASSTGMAGGGVTGELF
TRBJ2-1,TRBV6-4,ASSVGGPGGEQF
TRBJ2-7,TRBV9,ASSITDSTYEQY
TRBJ2-7,TRBV28,ASSSSRLRIYEQY
TRBJ2-7,TRBV9,ASSVVVGSEQY
TRBJ1-2,TRBV5-4,ASSLADRNYGYT
TRBJ2-3,TRBV29-1,SVKDRHHTDTQY
TRBJ2-5,TRBV11-2,ASSPWTSGTGETQY
TRBJ2-4,TRBV6-5,ASSKGNIQY
TRBJ1-1,TRBV7-2,ASSTPRQVTEAF
TRBJ2-3,TRBV6-1,ASSRVADTQY
TRBJ2-1,TRBV7-9,ASSPQREQF
TRBJ2-5,TRBV18,ASSRDRVYEKETQY
TRBJ2-3,TRBV2,ASSGDYRTDTQY
TRBJ1-4,TRBV18,ASSQSKGAEKLF
TRBJ2-1,TRBV5-1,ASSWGQGRNEQF
TRBJ1-1,TRBV20-1,SARGATEAF
TRBJ2-7,TRBV6-1,AISESGSSYEQY
TRBJ2-7,TRBV2,ASSAGLAGVYEQY
TRBJ2-3,TRBV5-1,ASSLTVYTDTQY
TRBJ2-7,TRBV27,ASSFGRSEQY
TRBJ1-6,TRBV15,ATSTSQFSYNSPLH
TRBJ2-2,TRBV11-3,ASSPRDSITGELF
TRBJ2-7,TRBV30,AWRRLSYEQY
TRBJ1-1,TRBV6-6,ASSDNTEAF
TRBJ1-2,TRBV28,ASSLIDWGLNYGYT
TRBJ2-5,TRBV21-1,ASSKVYPSRQGPQETQY
TRBJ1-5,TRBV5-6,ASSLGPTGFSNQPQH
TRBJ2-5,TRBV5-4,ASSSSDQETQY
TRBJ2-7,TRBV5-1,ASKAPSSYEQY
TRBJ1-1,TRBV4-1,ASCQSVNTEAF
TRBJ2-1,TRBV5-1,ASSLASLAGGLSSYNEQF
TRBJ2-1,TRBV7-3,ASSLAGQGNYNEQF
TRBJ2-7,TRBV5-6,ASSPELKFYEQY
TRBJ1-1,TRBV6-5,ASKLGSSNTEAF
TRBJ2-5,TRBV9,ASSIGGKTQY